A selection of T cell receptor beta chains follows, all from one sample in a study of shared clonotypes between healthy human individuals. The data were produced by immunoSEQ multiplex PCR, yet TCRdb's version contains in-frame clones alone and is incomplete. The data show approximately 740,000 clones, around 67% seen once. The specimen was memory CD4+ T cells sorted from blood. The receptors shown here come from a woman aged 25 to 39 in good health. Each CDR3 is given with its conserved first and last residue. A D gene is named only where the DNA matches it firmly. The size of a clone is reported for some rows only, either as once, few or many, or as a class for expanded clones.

d_gene	abundance	j_gene	v_gene	CDR3aa	CDR3nt
TRBD1	once	TRBJ1-4	TRBV30	CAWREGTGIKANEKLFF	TGTGCCTGGAGGGAAGGGACAGGGATAAAAGCTAATGAAAAACTGTTTTTT
-	-	TRBJ1-4	TRBV27	CASRPLDRANEKLFF	TGTGCCAGCAGACCACTGGACAGAGCAAATGAAAAACTGTTTTTT
-	-	TRBJ2-7	TRBV7-9	CASSSDRMAYEQYF	TGTGCCAGCAGCTCGGACAGAATGGCCTACGAGCAGTACTTC
-	-	TRBJ2-7	TRBV5-1	CASSLGHRPEYEQYF	TGCGCCAGCAGCTTGGGACATCGCCCAGAATACGAGCAGTACTTC
-	-	TRBJ2-7	TRBV12-1	CASSSRDPTYEQYF	TGTGCCAGCAGCTCCCGGGACCCCACCTACGAGCAGTACTTC
-	few	TRBJ2-2	TRBV7-2	CASSAYRYDDTGELFF	TGTGCCAGCAGCGCCTACCGCTACGACGACACCGGGGAGCTGTTTTTT
-	-	TRBJ1-2	TRBV28	CASSLPEYGYGYTF	TGTGCCAGCAGTTTACCGGAGTATGGCTATGGCTACACCTTC
TRBD1	-	TRBJ2-3	TRBV30	CAWTPQGAADTQYF	TGTGCCTGGACCCCCCAGGGGGCAGCAGATACGCAGTATTTT
-	-	TRBJ2-4	TRBV5-1	CASSLAGGEENIQYF	TGCGCCAGCAGCTTGGCCGGAGGCGAGGAAAACATTCAGTACTTC
-	-	TRBJ2-4	TRBV30	CAWDIAKNIQYF	TGTGCCTGGGATATAGCCAAAAACATTCAGTACTTC
-	-	TRBJ1-5	TRBV18	CASSPTIGGNQPQHF	TGTGCCAGCTCACCGACCATTGGCGGAAATCAGCCCCAGCATTTT
-	once	TRBJ2-7	TRBV6-1	CASSLPTGGTYEQYF	TGTGCCAGCTCCCTTCCGACCGGGGGGACATACGAGCAGTACTTC
TRBD1	-	TRBJ1-1	TRBV6-5	CASRGQANTEAFF	TGTGCCAGCAGGGGACAGGCGAACACTGAAGCTTTCTTT
-	-	TRBJ2-2	TRBV18	CASSGTLTDTGELFF	TGTGCCAGCTCCGGGACCCTCACGGACACCGGGGAGCTGTTTTTT
-	once	TRBJ1-3	TRBV5-1	CASSLVGFGNTIYF	TGCGCCAGCAGCTTGGTTGGTTTTGGAAACACCATATATTTT
-	-	TRBJ2-3	TRBV27	CASSSNSLDTQYF	TGTGCCAGCAGTTCCAACAGCCTCGATACGCAGTATTTT
-	-	TRBJ2-1	TRBV29-1	CSVSYNEQFF	TGCAGCGTATCCTACAATGAGCAGTTCTTC
-	-	TRBJ1-1	TRBV6-4	CASRKEYGTTEAFF	TGTGCCAGCAGAAAAGAGTACGGTACCACTGAAGCTTTCTTT
TRBD2	once	TRBJ2-3	TRBV7-9	CASRPKTSGDTDTQYF	TGTGCCAGCAGACCAAAGACTAGCGGGGACACAGATACGCAGTATTTT
-	-	TRBJ2-3	TRBV19	CASSIQAAGTDTQYF	TGTGCCAGTAGTATACAAGCAGCCGGGACAGATACGCAGTATTTT
-	-	TRBJ1-1	TRBV19	CASSIFFRIRGTEAFF	TGTGCCAGTAGTATTTTTTTCCGGATTAGGGGGACTGAAGCTTTCTTT
-	-	TRBJ2-7	TRBV29-1	CSVGDPGHHPYEQYF	TGCAGCGTGGGGGATCCGGGACACCACCCCTACGAGCAGTACTTC
-	-	TRBJ2-7	TRBV7-9	CASSPSRWGRAGYEQYF	TGTGCCAGCAGCCCGTCTAGGTGGGGCAGGGCAGGTTACGAGCAGTACTTC
-	-	TRBJ2-2	TRBV11-2	CASRKGSGELFF	TGTGCCAGCAGAAAAGGCTCCGGGGAGCTGTTTTTT
-	-	TRBJ1-1	TRBV29-1	CSVEETPNTEAFF	TGCAGCGTTGAAGAGACACCGAACACTGAAGCTTTCTTT
TRBD2	-	TRBJ2-3	TRBV18	CASSSGLAGAGGTDTQYF	TGTGCCAGCTCATCGGGACTAGCGGGAGCAGGGGGCACAGATACGCAGTATTTT
TRBD2	-	TRBJ2-1	TRBV6-5	CASSGGTSRNNEQFF	TGTGCCAGCAGTGGCGGGACTAGCAGAAACAATGAGCAGTTCTTC
TRBD2	-	TRBJ2-7	TRBV9	CASSVGELAGVDEQYF	TGTGCCAGCAGCGTAGGGGAGCTAGCGGGAGTTGACGAGCAGTACTTC
-	-	TRBJ1-1	TRBV7-9	CASSLDPGEAFF	TGTGCCAGCAGCCTGGACCCAGGGGAAGCTTTCTTT
TRBD2	many	TRBJ2-3	TRBV5-4	CASSSPGLATDTQYF	TGTGCCAGCAGCTCCCCGGGACTAGCAACAGATACGCAGTATTTT
-	-	TRBJ1-5	TRBV9	CASMNEPQHF	TGTGCCAGCATGAACGAGCCCCAGCATTTT
TRBD2	many	TRBJ2-2	TRBV11-2	CASSPSGNGELFF	TGTGCCAGCAGCCCTAGCGGTAACGGGGAGCTGTTTTTT
-	-	TRBJ2-7	TRBV21-1	CASSCIPGALYEQYF	TGTGCCAGCAGCTGTATACCGGGAGCCCTCTACGAGCAGTACTTC
-	-	TRBJ1-1	TRBV19	CASSMNRNTEAFF	TGTGCCAGTAGTATGAACCGAAACACTGAAGCTTTCTTT
TRBD1	-	TRBJ2-5	TRBV5-4	CATRDRGRQETQYF	TGTGCCACCCGGGACAGGGGTCGGCAAGAGACCCAGTACTTC
-	-	TRBJ2-3	TRBV11-1	CASSQQGFAGPSTDTQYF	TGTGCCAGCAGCCAACAGGGATTTGCGGGACCTAGCACAGATACGCAGTATTTT
TRBD1	-	TRBJ2-1	TRBV18	CASSPDRGEQFF	TGTGCCAGCTCACCCGACAGGGGAGAGCAGTTCTTC
TRBD1	-	TRBJ1-4	TRBV5-1	CASSQQGGDEKLFF	TGCGCCAGCAGCCAACAGGGGGGCGATGAAAAACTGTTTTTT
TRBD2	few	TRBJ2-7	TRBV2	CASSEETGGPYEQYF	TGTGCCAGCAGTGAAGAGACGGGAGGGCCCTACGAGCAGTACTTC
TRBD2	-	TRBJ2-2	TRBV28	CASTQRTSLKDLFF	TGTGCCAGCACCCAAAGGACTAGCCTCAAGGATTTGTTTTTT
TRBD2	-	TRBJ2-3	TRBV15	CATRGSSGKTTDTQYF	TGTGCCACCAGGGGCTCTAGCGGGAAAACGACAGATACGCAGTATTTT
-	-	TRBJ2-4	TRBV29-1	CSAQGTRLVKNIQYF	TGCAGCGCCCAGGGGACGCGACTAGTTAAAAACATTCAGTACTTC
-	few	TRBJ1-1	TRBV28	CASSLFGAVTWGMLNTEAFF	TGTGCCAGCAGTTTATTCGGGGCCGTCACTTGGGGTATGCTGAACACTGAAGCTTTCTTT
TRBD2	-	TRBJ2-5	TRBV5-1	CASSTSGSRQETQYF	TGCGCCAGCAGCACTAGCGGGAGTAGACAAGAGACCCAGTACTTC
TRBD1	few	TRBJ2-1	TRBV11-2	CASSLDFGTGGYNEQFF	TGTGCCAGCAGCTTAGACTTTGGGACAGGGGGATACAATGAGCAGTTCTTC
TRBD1	-	TRBJ2-7	TRBV5-5	CASSLALRTGAYEQYF	TGTGCCAGCAGCTTGGCCCTTAGGACAGGGGCCTACGAGCAGTACTTC
-	few	TRBJ1-1	TRBV19	CASSKRDEAFF	TGTGCCAGTAGTAAGAGGGACGAAGCTTTCTTT
-	-	TRBJ2-5	TRBV7-9	CASSGGFPETQYF	TGTGCCAGCAGCGGAGGGTTTCCGGAGACCCAGTACTTC
TRBD2	few	TRBJ2-1	TRBV2	CASSRSGSINNEQFF	TGTGCCAGCAGTAGGAGCGGGAGTATCAACAATGAGCAGTTCTTC
TRBD1	-	TRBJ1-2	TRBV28	CAGGQVGDGYTF	TGTGCCGGGGGACAGGTGGGGGATGGCTACACCTTC
TRBD1	-	TRBJ1-2	TRBV28	CASSGRQGVSYGYTF	TGTGCCAGCAGTGGCCGACAGGGGGTGAGCTATGGCTACACCTTC
TRBD1	-	TRBJ1-2	TRBV6-5	CASSRGDRGLGYTF	TGTGCCAGCAGTCGCGGGGACAGAGGGTTGGGCTACACCTTC
TRBD1	-	TRBJ1-2	TRBV5-1	CASSKGQQLGYTF	TGCGCCAGCAGCAAGGGACAGCAACTTGGCTACACCTTC
-	few	TRBJ2-1	TRBV6-5	CASSYGLGQGRNEQFF	TGTGCCAGCAGTTACGGCCTAGGGCAGGGTAGAAATGAGCAGTTCTTC
-	-	TRBJ2-7	TRBV4-2	CASSQGGGGDEQYF	TGTGCCAGCAGCCAAGGTGGAGGGGGCGACGAGCAGTACTTC
-	-	TRBJ2-7	TRBV28	CASSPPSSYEQYF	TGTGCCAGCAGTCCCCCTTCGTCCTACGAGCAGTACTTC
-	-	TRBJ1-1	TRBV28	CASSLENREAFF	TGTGCCAGCAGTTTAGAGAACAGGGAAGCTTTCTTT
-	-	TRBJ1-3	TRBV19	CASSISVASGNTIYF	TGTGCCAGTAGTATCAGTGTTGCCTCTGGAAACACCATATATTTT